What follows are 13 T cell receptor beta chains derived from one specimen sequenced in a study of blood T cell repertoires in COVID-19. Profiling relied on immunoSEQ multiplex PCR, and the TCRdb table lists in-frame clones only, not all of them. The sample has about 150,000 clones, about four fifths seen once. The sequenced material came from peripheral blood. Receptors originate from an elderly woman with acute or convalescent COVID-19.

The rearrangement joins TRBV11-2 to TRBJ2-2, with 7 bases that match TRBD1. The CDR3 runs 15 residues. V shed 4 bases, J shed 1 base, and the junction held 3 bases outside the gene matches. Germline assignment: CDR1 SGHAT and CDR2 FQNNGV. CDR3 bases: TGTGCCAGCAGCTCCGGACAGGTGAACACCGGGGAGCTGTTTTTT. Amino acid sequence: CASSSGQVNTGELFF.

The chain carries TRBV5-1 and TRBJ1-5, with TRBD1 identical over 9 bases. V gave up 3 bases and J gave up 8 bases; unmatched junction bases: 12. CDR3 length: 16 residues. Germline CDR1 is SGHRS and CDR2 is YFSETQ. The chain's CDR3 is CASSWGDRAHREPQHF. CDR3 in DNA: TGCGCCAGCAGCTGGGGGGACAGGGCCCATAGAGAGCCCCAGCATTTT.

CDR3 sequence: CASSLTGQANTEAFF. CDR3 DNA sequence: TGCGCCAGCAGTCTTACGGGACAGGCGAACACTGAAGCTTTCTTT. The genes are TRBV5-1 and TRBJ1-1; 8 bases agree with TRBD1. The length of the CDR3 is 15 residues. V shed 5 bases and J 1 base; nucleotides not matched to a gene: 7. Germline-derived CDR1 and CDR2 are SGHRS and YFSETQ.

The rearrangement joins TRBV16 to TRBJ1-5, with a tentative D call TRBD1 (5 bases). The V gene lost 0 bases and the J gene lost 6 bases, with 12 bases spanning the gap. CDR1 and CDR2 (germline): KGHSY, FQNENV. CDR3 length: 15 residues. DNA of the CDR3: TGTGCCAGCAGCCAATCTGGACCGGGGGGTCAGCCCCAGCATTTT. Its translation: CASSQSGPGGQPQHF. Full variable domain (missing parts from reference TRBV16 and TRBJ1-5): GEEVAQTPKHLVRGEGQKAKLYCAPIKGHSYVFWYQQVLKNEFKFLISFQNENVFDETGMPKERFSAKCLPNSPCSLEIQATKLEDSAVYFCASSQSGPGGQPQHFGDGTRLSIL.

DNA of the CDR3: TGTGCCAGTAGTATAATCCCGGGACAGATGAACACCGGGGAGCTGTTTTTT. This encodes CASSIIPGQMNTGELFF. The chain links TRBV19 to TRBJ2-2; 7 bases are a match to TRBD1. The CDR3 has 17 amino acids. The V gene's germline CDR1 is LNHDA and CDR2 SQIVND (reference sequence). Trimming at V came to 2 bases and at J to 1 base, leaving 7 bases not matched to a gene.

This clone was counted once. The CDR3 nucleotides read TGTGCCACGGGAGAAAACAATGAGCAGTTCTTC. This encodes CATGENNEQFF. The chain combines TRBV12-3 or TRBV12-4 with TRBJ2-1; a weak D match, TRBD2 (6 bases). The CDR3 consists of 11 residues. Trimming cost V 10 bases and J 5 bases, with 9 bases left between them.

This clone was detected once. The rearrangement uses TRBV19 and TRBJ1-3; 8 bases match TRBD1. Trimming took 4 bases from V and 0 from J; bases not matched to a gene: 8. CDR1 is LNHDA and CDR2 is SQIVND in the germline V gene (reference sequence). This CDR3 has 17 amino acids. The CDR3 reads CASSTPLGTGSGNTIYF. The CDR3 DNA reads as TGTGCCAGTAGTACTCCCCTCGGGACAGGCTCTGGAAACACCATATATTTT.

CDR3 in DNA: TGTGCCAGCAGCTTAGTCACCGGGGGGATCACTGAAGCTTTCTTT. This codes for CASSLVTGGITEAFF. This chain uses TRBV11-2 with TRBJ1-1, with a possible D match to TRBD1 (5 bases). This CDR3 region has 15 residues. Trimming stripped 1 base from V and 4 bases from J, with 13 bases between. Germline V gene data show CDR1 as SGHAT and CDR2 as FQNNGV.

Here the CDR3 reads CASSHPEGLGISGNTIYF. The CDR3 DNA is TGTGCCAGCAGCCACCCGGAGGGGTTAGGGATCTCTGGAAACACCATATATTTT. The chain is built from TRBV3-1 (or the pseudogene TRBV3-2) and TRBJ1-3, with D perhaps matching TRBD1 (5 bases). CDR3 length equals 18 residues. The germline CDR1 and CDR2 sequences are LGHDT and YNNKEL (reference sequence). The ends were cut back, 3 bases at V and 0 bases at J, with 18 bases in the middle.

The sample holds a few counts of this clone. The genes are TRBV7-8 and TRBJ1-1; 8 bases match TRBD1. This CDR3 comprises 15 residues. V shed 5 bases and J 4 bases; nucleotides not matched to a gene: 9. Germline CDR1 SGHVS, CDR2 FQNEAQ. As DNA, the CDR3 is TGTGCCAGCAGCAGCCACAGGGGGATGAGCACTGAAGCTTTCTTT. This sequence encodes CASSSHRGMSTEAFF.

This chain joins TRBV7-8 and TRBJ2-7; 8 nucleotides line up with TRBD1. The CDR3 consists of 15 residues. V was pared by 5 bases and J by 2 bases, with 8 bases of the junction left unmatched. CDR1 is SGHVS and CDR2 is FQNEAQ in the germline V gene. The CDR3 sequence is CASSQRQGNTYEQYF. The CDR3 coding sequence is TGTGCCAGCAGCCAAAGACAGGGGAATACCTACGAGCAGTACTTC. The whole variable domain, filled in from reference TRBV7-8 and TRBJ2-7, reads GAGVSQSPRYKVAKRGQDVALRCDPISGHVSLFWYQQALGQGPEFLTYFQNEAQLDKSGLPSDRFFAERPEGSVSTLKIQRTQQEDSAVYLCASSQRQGNTYEQYFGPGTRLTVT.

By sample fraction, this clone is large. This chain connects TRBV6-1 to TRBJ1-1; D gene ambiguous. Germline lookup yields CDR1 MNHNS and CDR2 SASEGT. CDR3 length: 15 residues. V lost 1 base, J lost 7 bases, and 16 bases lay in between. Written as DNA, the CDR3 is TGTGCCAGCAGTGAAGAATGGGCCCTTAGGCATGAAGCTTTCTTT. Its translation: CASSEEWALRHEAFF.

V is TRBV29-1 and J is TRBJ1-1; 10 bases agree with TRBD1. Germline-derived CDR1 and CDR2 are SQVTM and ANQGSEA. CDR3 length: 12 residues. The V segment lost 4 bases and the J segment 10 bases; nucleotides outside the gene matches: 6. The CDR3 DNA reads TGCAGCGTTGGGGACAGGGGTCGTGGAGCTTTCTTT. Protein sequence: CSVGDRGRGAFF.